Following are 26 T cell receptor beta chains from one sample sequenced in a study of technical replicates of blood from several donors (dated by TCRdb to the late 2010s). To prepare the library, the immunoSEQ multiplex PCR assay was applied. Here the immuneACCESS table is served through TCRdb, limited to in-frame sequences with V and J called. Missing clones are a known gap in these copies; in checked studies unresolved V genes cover under half, and the rest lacks a known reason. For this sample the table gives around 67,000 clones, of which 86% were detected only once. 4% to 6% of the sample is in the top ten clones. Sequenced sample: PBMCs. The receptor source for this set is a human donor in good health. Some clones in this sample may be carry-over from other donors' samples.

This chain joins TRBV19 and TRBJ2-7, with 11 bases lining up with TRBD2. The V gene's germline CDR1 is LNHDA and CDR2 SQIVND (reference sequence). Trimming cost V 1 base and J 4 bases; bases outside gene matches: 0. This CDR3 spans 14 amino acids. CDR3 protein: CASSIGLAGYEQYF. Here the CDR3 DNA reads TGTGCCAGTAGTATAGGACTAGCGGGATACGAGCAGTACTTC.

This chain connects TRBV15 to TRBJ2-7; 8 bases are shared with TRBD2. CDR3 length equals 17 residues. The trim removed 0 bases at V and 3 bases at J, leaving 10 bases unmatched. Germline lookup yields CDR1 LNHNV and CDR2 YYDKDF (reference sequence). For the CDR3, the DNA is TGTGCCACCAGCAGAGATCGGAGCGGGAGAGGTTTCTACGAGCAGTACTTC. Encoded protein: CATSRDRSGRGFYEQYF. The full variable domain, with the rest looked up from reference TRBV15 and TRBJ2-7, is DAMVIQNPRYQVTQFGKPVTLSCSQTLNHNVMYWYQQKSSQAPKLLFHYYDKDFNNEADTPDNFQSRRPNTSFCFLDIRSPGLGDTAMYLCATSRDRSGRGFYEQYFGPGTRLTVT.

The rearrangement uses TRBV9 and TRBJ2-2; D is undetermined. Germline lookup yields CDR1 SGDLS and CDR2 YYNGEE. V lost 0 bases to trimming and J lost 8 bases, with 11 bases between them. The CDR3 runs 14 residues. DNA of the CDR3: TGTGCCAGCAGCGTAGTCGGTAATGGTGGGGAGCTGTTTTTT. It codes for CASSVVGNGGELFF.

The rearrangement joins TRBV29-1 to TRBJ1-2, with D uncertain. The germline V gene encodes CDR1 SQVTM and CDR2 ANQGSEA. V lost 5 bases and J 7 bases, leaving 14 bases between the germline ends. The CDR3 spans 12 residues. The CDR3 DNA reads TGCAGCGTTTCGGACTTCCGAGGTGGCTACACCTTC. As protein: CSVSDFRGGYTF.

Comments on this clone: No conserved phenylalanine or tryptophan is present at the end of the CDR3, so a read error is the likely explanation. The DNA is left out, because the CDR3 cannot be placed on it with certainty; the CDR3 is given as TCRdb lists it. The J gene is TRBJ2-3, the V gene TRBV20-1; the D call of TRBD2 is as the table states it, not checked on the DNA. Germline assignment: CDR1 DFQATT and CDR2 SNEGSKA (reference sequence). The CDR3 is made up of 11 amino acids, end residues included. CDR3 loop: CSARTSGGPVV.

J is TRBJ1-1 and V is TRBV30, with TRBD1 matching 7 bases. Trimming took 2 bases from V and 4 from J; bases not matched to a gene: 4. Germline V lookup: CDR1 GTSNPN, CDR2 SVGIG (reference sequence). This CDR3 has 13 amino acids. CDR3 amino acids: CAWSRQGVTEAFF. CDR3 DNA sequence: TGTGCCTGGAGTAGACAGGGAGTCACTGAAGCTTTCTTT.

The J gene is TRBJ2-1, the V gene TRBV5-1; tentative D call: TRBD2 (5 bases). V was trimmed by 2 bases and J by 6 bases, leaving 9 bases between them. The CDR3 loop spans 13 amino acids. CDR1 is SGHRS, CDR2 YFSETQ, per germline. CDR3 residues: CASSFGVSNEQFF. The CDR3 DNA reads TGCGCCAGCAGCTTCGGGGTCAGCAATGAGCAGTTCTTC.

The chain employs TRBV7-9 and TRBJ1-2, with 8 nucleotides matching TRBD1. V lost 2 bases and J lost 3; bases outside the gene matches: 14. The V gene's germline CDR1 is SEHNR and CDR2 FQNEAQ (reference sequence). This CDR3 spans 18 amino acids. CDR3 region: CASSLRDRTDLTDYGYTF. The DNA of the CDR3 is TGTGCCAGCAGCTTACGGGACAGGACCGACCTTACGGACTATGGCTACACCTTC.

The chain links TRBV19 to TRBJ1-5; 7 nucleotides line up with TRBD1. The trim removed 8 bases at V and 0 bases at J, leaving 4 bases unmatched. Germline values: CDR1 LNHDA, CDR2 SQIVND (reference sequence). CDR3 length: 14 amino acids. In DNA form, the CDR3 reads TGTGCCAGTGGGGACAGAAATAGCAATCAGCCCCAGCATTTT. It specifies CASGDRNSNQPQHF.

This clone was detected only once. The CDR3 DNA reads TGTGCCAGCTCACCACTTACGGGACAGGAAAGTGGCTACACCTTC. This sequence encodes CASSPLTGQESGYTF. J is TRBJ1-2 and V is TRBV18, with 8 bases fitting TRBD1. The V gene's germline CDR1 is KGHSH and CDR2 LQKENI. The ends lost 1 base at V and 7 bases at J; junction bases unmatched: 8. The CDR3 length is 15 residues.

This clone came up once. The rearrangement links TRBV18 to TRBJ2-7, with D perhaps TRBD2 (6 bases). This CDR3 has 15 amino acids. V dropped 6 bases and J dropped 0 bases, with 15 bases sitting between them. Per germline, CDR1 KGHSH and CDR2 LQKENI. CDR3 region: CASSVGRRSSYEQYF. Here the CDR3 DNA reads TGTGCCAGCTCGGTAGGGAGGAGGAGCTCCTACGAGCAGTACTTC.

The chain links TRBV6-6 to TRBJ2-2, with unresolved D. This CDR3 comprises 11 residues. V was pared by 11 bases and J by 0 bases, with 4 bases between. Germline V gene sequence: CDR1 MNHNY, CDR2 SVGAGI (reference sequence). CDR3 sequence: CAVSNTGELFF. The CDR3 coding sequence is TGTGCCGTCTCGAACACCGGGGAGCTGTTTTTT.

The rearrangement links TRBV12-5 to TRBJ1-6, with D unresolved. The germline V and J ends were trimmed by 0 bases and 8 bases, with 5 bases remaining between them. Germline V gene lookup returns CDR1 LGHNT and CDR2 FRNRAP. This CDR3 is 13 amino acids long. CDR3 nucleotides: TGTGCTAGTGGTTTGGTACCGGATTCACCCCTCCACTTT. Translation gives CASGLVPDSPLHF. Full variable domain (missing parts from reference TRBV12-5 and TRBJ1-6): DARVTQTPRHKVTEMGQEVTMRCQPILGHNTVFWYRQTMMQGLELLAYFRNRAPLDDSGMPKDRFSAEMPDATLATLKIQPSEPRDSAVYFCASGLVPDSPLHFGNGTRLTVT.

This clone has only a few counts. CDR3 in DNA: TGTGCTAGTGGCCTCTACGACTTCAGGGACAGGGTTAGCACAGATACGCAGTATTTT. Its protein product is CASGLYDFRDRVSTDTQYF. The genes are TRBV12-5 and TRBJ2-3, with TRBD1 matching over 9 bases. The V gene's germline CDR1 is LGHNT and CDR2 FRNRAP. The CDR3 runs to 19 residues. V shed 6 bases, J shed 0 bases, and the junction held 16 bases outside the gene matches.

V gene TRBV19 combines with J gene TRBJ2-7; no clear D gene. The CDR3 runs 13 residues. Germline CDR1 is LNHDA and CDR2 is SQIVND (reference sequence). The germline V and J ends were trimmed by 5 bases and 1 base, with 9 bases remaining between them. CDR3 region: CASSLQVSYEQYF. CDR3 DNA sequence: TGTGCCAGTAGTCTTCAGGTTTCCTACGAGCAGTACTTC. Together with reference TRBV19 and TRBJ2-7, the CDR3 gives the full variable domain: DGGITQSPKYLFRKEGQNVTLSCEQNLNHDAMYWYRQDPGQGLRLIYYSQIVNDFQKGDIAEGYSVSREKKESFPLTVTSAQKNPTAFYLCASSLQVSYEQYFGPGTRLTVT.

This clone was detected once. The rearrangement joins TRBV30 to TRBJ2-2, with 13 bases aligning to TRBD2. Germline loops: CDR1 GTSNPN, CDR2 SVGIG (reference sequence). This CDR3 region has 14 residues. The CDR3 loop is CATSGLAGPGELFF. The CDR3 DNA is TGTGCAACGTCGGGACTAGCGGGACCCGGGGAGCTGTTTTTT.

The J gene is TRBJ2-7, the V gene TRBV7-2; 10 bases align to TRBD2. The CDR3 is 15 residues long. CDR1 and CDR2 (germline): SGHTA, FQGNSA. V was clipped by 5 bases and J by 4 bases; unmatched bases: 8. The CDR3 DNA is TGTGCCAGCAGCCCTAGCGGGAGTGGGGCTTACGAGCAGTACTTC. Amino acids: CASSPSGSGAYEQYF.

The genes are TRBV29-1 and TRBJ1-2; TRBD1 agrees at 10 bases. The CDR3 extends over 14 amino acids. Germline V lookup: CDR1 SQVTM, CDR2 ANQGSEA. V lost 7 bases to trimming and J lost 3 bases; unmatched junction nucleotides: 8. Here the CDR3 reads CSASTGGEDYGYTF. The CDR3 DNA follows: TGCAGCGCCTCGACAGGGGGCGAGGACTATGGCTACACCTTC.

The chain links TRBV6-6 to TRBJ1-5; D gene uncertain. The germline V and J ends were trimmed by 7 bases and 0 bases, with 13 bases remaining between them. CDR1 is MNHNY, CDR2 SVGAGI, per germline (reference sequence). This CDR3 is built from 15 residues. The CDR3 protein is CASTQDPISNQPQHF. The CDR3 DNA is TGTGCCAGCACCCAGGATCCTATTAGCAATCAGCCCCAGCATTTT.

The gene calls are TRBV7-6 and TRBJ2-1; TRBD2 aligns across 9 bases. CDR3 size: 17 residues. Unmatched junction bases numbered 17, after V lost 4 bases and J lost 10 bases. In germline, CDR1 is SGHVS, CDR2 FNYEAQ. CDR3 in DNA: TGTGCCAGCAGCTCAGGATATGGTAGCGGGAGTGGACGGGAGCAGTTCTTC. Translating gives CASSSGYGSGSGREQFF.

V usage is TRBV2 and J usage is TRBJ2-7; 10 bases align to TRBD1. CDR1 and CDR2 from the germline V gene are SNHLY and FYNNEI. The V and J ends lost 2 bases and 5 bases, in that order; junction bases with no gene match: 6. This CDR3 comprises 15 residues. Here the CDR3 reads CASSENGQGDDEQYF. The DNA of the CDR3 is TGTGCCAGCAGTGAAAATGGACAGGGGGACGACGAGCAGTACTTC.

The chain uses TRBV4-1 and TRBJ1-5; the D gene is possibly TRBD1 (6 bases). Trimming stripped 1 base from V and 4 bases from J, with 11 bases between. The CDR3 totals 15 residues. From germline, CDR1 is MGHRA and CDR2 YSYEKL. CDR3 residues: CASSQADRANQPQHF. Here the CDR3 DNA reads TGCGCCAGCAGCCAAGCGGACAGAGCTAATCAGCCCCAGCATTTT.

CDR3 nucleotide sequence: TGTGCCAGCAGTCCTGGGGGGGGAACCGTTACCGGCTACACCTTC. As protein: CASSPGGGTVTGYTF. The chain joins TRBV28 to TRBJ1-2, with D possibly matching TRBD1 (5 bases). The CDR3 runs to 15 residues. The ends were cut back, 5 bases at V and 8 bases at J, with 21 bases in the middle. Germline loops: CDR1 MDHEN, CDR2 SYDVKM.

The chain carries TRBV5-1 and TRBJ2-5; 8 nucleotides align to TRBD1. V trimming: 5 bases; J trimming: 2 bases; junction bases outside the gene matches: 8. There are 15 residues in the CDR3. Germline V lookup: CDR1 SGHRS, CDR2 YFSETQ. CDR3: CASRFGQGGQETQYF. Here the CDR3 DNA reads TGCGCCAGCAGATTCGGACAGGGTGGTCAAGAGACCCAGTACTTC.

The chain uses TRBV7-6 and TRBJ2-7, with 8 bases that match TRBD1. J lost 2 bases, V lost 5 bases, and 8 bases had no gene match. This CDR3 has 15 residues. Germline lookup yields CDR1 SGHVS and CDR2 FNYEAQ. The CDR3 DNA sequence: TGTGCCAGCAGCCCCGGGACAGGTTATCCCTACGAGCAGTACTTC. Residues: CASSPGTGYPYEQYF.

The chain links TRBV5-1 to TRBJ1-4; 7 bases match TRBD1. CDR1 is SGHRS, CDR2 YFSETQ, per germline. CDR3 length: 14 residues. V lost 4 bases to trimming and J lost 7 bases; unmatched junction nucleotides: 7. The CDR3 bases are TGCGCCAGCAGCATGACAGGGTTGGGTGAAAAACTGTTTTTT. As protein: CASSMTGLGEKLFF.